This T cell receptor (beta chain) was identified in a study of OX40 agonist ivuxolimab in advanced cancers. Study overall: Of the participants, around 39% had some prior anti-PD-1, anti-PD-L1 or anti-CTLA-4 therapy, which was allowed.

Autoimmune disease history or systemic immunosuppression meant exclusion. Sequencing used immunoSEQ multiplex PCR; TCRdb keeps in-frame clones, though not all of them. This sample has fewer than 15,000 clones, with about 83% found just once. From germline, CDR1 is SGHTS and CDR2 YDEGEE. Trimming removed 1 base from V and 6 bases from J; junction bases left unmatched: 3. This CDR3 comprises 15 residues. This clone was found a few times. The TCR originated in an adult with an advanced solid tumor such as melanoma, head and neck, liver or kidney cancer. The input for sequencing was CD4+ or CD8+ T cells sorted from blood, taken in a trial of the OX40 agonist ivuxolimab. V usage is TRBV5-8 and J usage is TRBJ2-1; 11 positions match TRBD2. The CDR3 DNA reads TGTGCCAGCAGCTTGAGTAGCGGGAGGGCCAATGAGCAGTTCTTC. Translated, it gives CASSLSSGRANEQFF. Using reference TRBV5-8 and TRBJ2-1 for the parts outside the CDR3, the full variable domain is EAGVTQSPTHLIKTRGQQATLRCSPISGHTSVYWYQQALGLGLQFLLWYDEGEERNRGNFPPRFSGRQFPNYSSELNVNALELEDSALYLCASSLSSGRANEQFFGPGTRLTVL.